This TCR beta chain emerged from a study of radiotherapy plus CTLA-4 blockade in lung cancer. As for the study in general: Objective responses arose in about 17% of patients, and 25% to 35% experienced disease control.

Study results and limitations: Interferon-beta, together with early blood T cell clone dynamics, reportedly best predicted response. Radiotherapy plus ipilimumab was followed by expansion in blood of tumor-derived TCR clones.

Some clones are missing from TCRdb's copy, which holds only in-frame ones; the method was immunoSEQ multiplex PCR. The sample shows about 120,000 clones, 75% to 80% of them seen only once. A note on this clone: The antigen is undetermined. One end of the junction does not line up with germline, which may come from a read error.

Germline V gene lookup returns CDR1 MNHEY and CDR2 SVGAGI. The CDR3 has 11 amino acids. Sequencing was performed on peripheral blood, taken from a patient treated with radiotherapy plus ipilimumab. V and J are TRBV6-5 and TRBJ2-7; TRBD1 matches at 9 bases. The source is a human donor with non-small cell lung cancer who had a partial response to radiotherapy plus ipilimumab. CDR3 DNA sequence: TGTGCCAGCAGTCATGACAGGGGGTACGACTTC. Translating gives CASSHDRGYDF.